The T cell receptor (beta chain) under discussion was sequenced for a study of shared clonotypes between healthy human individuals. Sequenced by immunoSEQ multiplex PCR; TCRdb stores in-frame clones only, minus some. The repertoire holds about 1.5 million clones, with approximately 96% as singletons. The origin of this receptor is a man aged 25-45 years in good health. The sequenced sample consisted of naive CD4+ T cells sorted from blood. Subset described: CD45RA+ positively selected.

CDR3 sequence (DNA): TGCGCCAGCAGCCAAGAAACTGTCGCCAGACTCTACGAGCAGTACTTC. Its protein is CASSQETVARLYEQYF. The chain is built from TRBV4-1 and TRBJ2-7; D gene uncertain. The CDR3 extends over 16 amino acids. Germline values: CDR1 MGHRA, CDR2 YSYEKL. The V gene lost 0 bases and the J gene lost 3 bases, with 15 bases spanning the gap.